This T cell receptor (beta chain) was sequenced in a study of blood T cell repertoires in COVID-19. Study summary: The United States, Italy and Spain supplied acute and convalescent COVID-19 samples.

Per the original methods: Nucleated cell counts were estimated from reference gene primer amplification. Produced via immunoSEQ multiplex PCR; TCRdb's table is partial and in-frame only. Clone size and V and J calls were adopted from that table, with D and trimming inferred from the DNA. The table lists roughly 140,000 clones, 65% to 85% of them singletons. This clone was counted once. Trimming at V came to 1 base and at J to 6 bases, leaving 9 bases not matched to a gene. Germline assignment: CDR1 SGHAT and CDR2 FQNNGV. The length of the CDR3 is 16 residues. Sequenced: PBMCs or T cells enriched from blood (not recorded which). The J gene is TRBJ2-3, the V gene TRBV11-2, with 8 bases fitting TRBD2. The clonotype originates from a woman aged 50 to 65 who had been exposed to COVID-19. This CDR3 is CASSLGERTSSDTQYF. In DNA form, the CDR3 reads TGTGCCAGCAGCTTAGGAGAAAGGACTAGCTCCGATACGCAGTATTTT.